This TCR beta chain was recorded in a study of shared clonotypes between healthy human individuals. Study results and limitations: In having few donors, the study represented limited genetic and exposure-history diversity. Among donors, the sharing of clonotypes was expected to be influenced by sequencing depth.

Regarding this clone: The antigen is unknown.

Germline V gene lookup returns CDR1 GTSNPN and CDR2 SVGIG (reference sequence). The CDR3 spans 12 residues. Trimming removed 0 bases at V and 7 bases at J, with 10 bases between. Clones were read by immunoSEQ multiplex PCR, and TCRdb kept only the in-frame ones, dropping some. The sample has about 480,000 clones; 60% to 80% are singletons. V gene TRBV30 combines with J gene TRBJ2-7; D gene ambiguous. Material: PBMCs. This sequence was found in a woman aged 35 to 49 in good health. Some clones in this sample may be carry-over from other donors' samples. CDR3 nucleotide sequence: TGTGCCTGGAGTGTAACCGGAGAGGAGCAGTACTTC. It yields the protein CAWSVTGEEQYF.